This TCR beta chain comes out of a study of healthy donors' naive CD4 and CD8 T cells. Study findings and constraints: The study did not address homeostatic proliferation effects in naive T cells.

A linear amplification protocol produced the TCR libraries from around 500 ng of total RNA. Each CDR3 protein gets one entry after TCRdb re-called the reads with MiXCR. The repertoire holds 180,000 or so distinct CDR3 sequences, around 74% seen once, with roughly 2.4% in the top ten. As concerns this clonotype: Its antigen remains unidentified.

Material for sequencing was naive CD4+ and CD8+ T cells sorted from blood, pooled from several donors. The sequence came from a pool of human donors in good health; the sample pools cells from several healthy donors.

CDR3 DNA sequence: TGTGCCAGCAGCTCGCTGGGAGCGGCAGATACGCAGTATTTT. It yields the protein CASSSLGAADTQYF. V is TRBV5-4 and J is TRBJ2-3; a weak D match, TRBD2 (5 bases). V gave up 3 bases and J gave up 4 bases, with 12 bases separating them. The germline V gene has CDR1 SGHNT and CDR2 YYREEE (reference sequence). There are 14 residues in the CDR3.